Shown below are 8 T cell receptor beta chains from a single sample sequenced in a study of post-analysis software for immune sequencing data. General study findings and limits: Controls had lower frequencies than patients of about 5 TRBV segments, which included TRBV5-6, TRBV5-1 and TRBV20-1.

TCR beta cDNA libraries had unique molecular identifiers. TCRdb used MiXCR to reprocess the PCR reads, holding one entry per CDR3 protein. The sample yields around 190,000 distinct CDR3 sequences, roughly 30% seen once. These receptors lack a known antigen. The sequenced material came from blood. These receptors all stem from a girl under 18 with multiple sclerosis.

Only a few counts were recorded for this clonotype. This rearrangement joins TRBV20-1 to TRBJ2-3, with D possibly called TRBD1 or TRBD2 (6 bases each). The V end lost 0 bases, the J end lost 5 bases, and 15 bases lay between the germline ends. Germline values: CDR1 DFQATT, CDR2 SNEGSKA (reference sequence). The CDR3 contains 15 residues. As DNA, the CDR3 is TGCAGTGCTAGAGATAATGGGGGGCGAGGAGATACGCAGTATTTT. This encodes CSARDNGGRGDTQYF.

This clonotype has ten or more counts. The chain links TRBV20-1 to TRBJ2-3; 10 bases line up with TRBD2. This CDR3 region has 15 residues. V gave up 6 bases and J gave up 0 bases; unmatched junction bases: 6. CDR1 DFQATT and CDR2 SNEGSKA come from the germline V gene (reference sequence). CDR3 coding DNA: TGCAGTGCGACGGGGACTAGCGAGAGCACAGATACGCAGTATTTT. As protein: CSATGTSESTDTQYF.

Points on this clonotype: A read error may explain this, as a much larger clone is one base away. This rearrangement joins TRBV7-8 to TRBJ2-5; D not certain. The CDR3 totals 12 residues. CDR1 and CDR2 (germline): SGHVS, FQNEAQ. V shed 3 bases and J shed 11 bases, with 13 bases lying between them. The DNA for the CDR3 is TGTGCCAGCAGCTTCCGAACAAATGAGCAGTACTTC. This sequence encodes CASSFRTNEQYF. The whole variable domain, filled in from reference TRBV7-8 and TRBJ2-5, reads GAGVSQSPRYKVAKRGQDVALRCDPISGHVSLFWYQQALGQGPEFLTYFQNEAQLDKSGLPSDRFFAERPEGSVSTLKIQRTQQEDSAVYLCASSFRTNEQYFGPGTRLLVL.

This clonotype appeared many times. The chain carries TRBV6-5 and TRBJ1-4; D not certain. The V end was cut by 6 bases, the J end by 0 bases, with 14 bases between. Germline V CDR1 and CDR2: MNHEY, SVGAGI. The CDR3 extends over 16 amino acids. The CDR3 DNA follows: TGTGCCAGCAGACGGCGGCCGACTGCAACTAATGAAAAACTGTTTTTT. Its protein is CASRRRPTATNEKLFF.

Ten or more counts support this clonotype. This chain uses TRBV4-1 with TRBJ2-3; no clear D. V was trimmed by 4 bases and J by 3 bases, leaving 11 bases between them. The CDR3 is 14 amino acids. CDR1 is MGHRA and CDR2 is YSYEKL in the germline V gene. Here the CDR3 reads CASSRVVSTDTQYF. CDR3 bases: TGCGCCAGCAGCCGCGTAGTATCGACAGATACGCAGTATTTT.

This clonotype was picked up a small number of times. The chain uses TRBV3-1 and TRBJ1-1; D is unclear. The CDR3 has 14 residues. Germline CDR1 is LGHDT and CDR2 is YNNKEL (reference sequence). V was trimmed by 4 bases and J by 1 base, leaving 10 bases between them. The CDR3 DNA reads as TGTGCCAGCAGCCGCGCCGCTGCGAACACTGAAGCTTTCTTT. Translated: CASSRAAANTEAFF.

This clonotype was found many times. The chain carries TRBV29-1 and TRBJ2-1; D call uncertain. The CDR3 length is 15 residues. The V end was cut by 3 bases, the J end by 3 bases, with 15 bases between. Germline CDR1 and CDR2: SQVTM and ANQGSEA. The CDR3 nucleotides read TGCAGCGTTGATGGCTTGGATGGCCGCTACAATGAGCAGTTCTTC. It specifies CSVDGLDGRYNEQFF.

The rearrangement links TRBV2 to TRBJ2-7, with a possible D match to TRBD1 (5 bases). CDR1 and CDR2 (germline): SNHLY, FYNNEI. The CDR3 is 15 residues long. Trimming shortened V by 6 bases and J by 0 bases, and 15 bases separated the two germline ends. In DNA form, the CDR3 reads TGTGCCAGCAGCACCCTATGGGGCAGCTCCTACGAGCAGTACTTC. Residues: CASSTLWGSSYEQYF.